One and the same sample provided the 2 T cell receptor beta chains below, sequenced in a study of radiation and T cells in renal cell carcinoma. The repertoire was sequenced with immunoSEQ multiplex PCR; TCRdb's copy has only in-frame clones and lacks some. In the table there are 60,000 to 95,000 clones, roughly 80% of which are singletons. Time point specified: blood 4 weeks post-SBRT, at nephrectomy. Treatment defined: 15 Gy SBRT to primary tumor, nephrectomy 4 weeks later. Source: blood, taken from a patient whose treatment included radiotherapy and nephrectomy. The receptors were sampled from a woman aged 60-70 years with renal cell carcinoma.

V usage is TRBV11-2 and J usage is TRBJ2-7; D is unclear. The V gene lost 5 bases and the J gene lost 2 bases, with 19 bases spanning the gap. There are 16 residues in the CDR3. Germline CDR1 SGHAT, CDR2 FQNNGV. The CDR3 region is CASSPIRQAAPYEQYF. Here the CDR3 DNA reads TGTGCCAGCAGCCCAATTCGGCAGGCGGCCCCCTACGAGCAGTACTTC.

This chain joins TRBV5-4 and TRBJ2-7; 10 bases are a match to TRBD1. CDR3 length: 17 amino acids. With V trimmed by 4 bases and J by 5 bases, 15 bases remained unmatched. CDR1 SGHNT and CDR2 YYREEE come from the germline V gene (reference sequence). The CDR3 nucleotides read TGTGCCAGCAGCCCGGACAGGGGGATCTTAGCCCCCCACGAGCAGTACTTC. Translating it yields CASSPDRGILAPHEQYF.